Listed below are T cell receptor beta chains from one sample, sequenced in a study of blood T cell repertoires in COVID-19. Sequenced by immunoSEQ multiplex PCR; TCRdb stores in-frame clones only, minus some. The data contain 150,000 to 200,000 clones, about 86% of them singletons. The sample comprised peripheral blood. These receptors all come from a woman aged 70-85 years with acute or convalescent COVID-19. Both conserved end residues are part of each CDR3. The order of the fields is J gene, clone size, CDR3 length, V gene, D gene, CDR3 protein, CDR3 DNA. The D gene is left open where the match is weak. Some rows have no size entry. The others give once, few or many, or a class for an expanded clone.

>TRBJ2-1|-|14|TRBV29-1|TRBD1
CSINRDRTYNEQFF
TGCAGCATAAACCGGGACAGGACCTACAATGAGCAGTTCTTC
>TRBJ1-4|once|13|TRBV5-4|-
CASSLLGGGKLFF
TGTGCCAGCAGCTTGCTGGGTGGGGGGAAACTGTTTTTT
>TRBJ2-2|-|16|TRBV6-2/TRBV6-3|-
CASSYTGSLVTGELFF
TGTGCCAGCAGTTACACAGGGTCGTTAGTCACCGGGGAGCTGTTTTTT
>TRBJ1-1|-|14|TRBV19|-
CASSIIQANTEAFF
TGTGCCAGTAGTATAATCCAGGCTAACACTGAAGCTTTCTTT
>TRBJ1-5|-|13|TRBV12-5|-
CASGLGNNQPQHF
TGTGCTAGTGGTTTGGGTAACAATCAGCCCCAGCATTTT
>TRBJ2-2|-|13|TRBV5-1|TRBD2
CASRAGGTGELFF
TGCGCCAGCAGAGCGGGGGGCACCGGGGAGCTGTTTTTT
>TRBJ2-3|-|13|TRBV4-1|-
CASSPTEADTQYF
TGCGCCAGCAGCCCGACGGAGGCAGATACGCAGTATTTT
>TRBJ1-1|-|17|TRBV7-2|TRBD1
CASSHIPWSRGDTEAFF
TGTGCCAGCAGCCATATTCCTTGGAGCAGGGGGGACACTGAAGCTTTCTTT
>TRBJ2-1|-|16|TRBV5-6|-
CASSKGRGEVHNEQFF
TGTGCCAGCAGCAAGGGCAGGGGCGAGGTCCACAATGAGCAGTTCTTC
>TRBJ1-6|-|15|TRBV5-1|TRBD1
CASSGTGRGNSPLHF
TGCGCCAGCAGCGGGACAGGGCGAGGTAATTCACCCCTCCACTTT
>TRBJ2-5|-|15|TRBV3-1/TRBV3-2|TRBD2
CASSQPGTNQETQYF
TGTGCCAGCAGCCAACCCGGGACTAACCAAGAGACCCAGTACTTC
>TRBJ2-3|-|14|TRBV11-3|-
CASSLGGAGDTQYF
TGTGCCAGCAGCTTAGGAGGCGCGGGGGATACGCAGTATTTT
>TRBJ2-1|-|16|TRBV7-6|-
CASSPFNTGGSSEQFF
TGTGCCAGCAGCCCCTTCAATACCGGAGGGTCAAGTGAGCAGTTCTTC
>TRBJ2-5|-|13|TRBV4-3|-
CASSQGGLETQYF
TGCGCCAGCAGCCAAGGAGGGCTTGAGACCCAGTACTTC
>TRBJ2-1|-|13|TRBV28|-
CASSLLANNEQFF
TGTGCCAGCAGTTTATTAGCCAACAATGAGCAGTTCTTC
>TRBJ1-2|-|12|TRBV7-2|-
CASSLRSYGYTF
TGTGCCAGCAGCTTACGGAGCTATGGCTACACCTTC
>TRBJ1-1|-|14|TRBV6-5|-
CASRLQQLNTEAFF
TGTGCCAGCAGGCTTCAACAATTGAACACTGAAGCTTTCTTT